This passage covers 32 T cell receptor beta chains from one sample sequenced in a study of T cells in localized non-small cell lung cancer (dated by TCRdb to about 2020). The library was produced with the immunoSEQ multiplex PCR assay. TCRdb re-hosts the immuneACCESS table, in-frame sequences only. Its copies lack some clones; in the studies checked, an unresolved V gene accounts for under half of them, and the cause for the rest is not known. The sample yields 75,000 to 95,000 clones; 87% were counted once. Over 12% of the sample lies in the top ten. Material: peripheral blood, obtained before any cancer treatment. The receptors originated from a man aged 40 to 70 with stage I squamous cell lung carcinoma.

The chain carries TRBV29-1 and TRBJ2-1; D remains unclear. This CDR3 is 14 amino acids long. V lost 3 bases and J 6 bases, leaving 15 bases between the germline ends. Germline assignment: CDR1 SQVTM and CDR2 ANQGSEA. This CDR3 is CSVEWQLVGNEQFF. The CDR3 nucleotides are TGCAGCGTTGAGTGGCAGCTGGTCGGCAATGAGCAGTTCTTC.

This clone was seen more than once but under ten times. This sequence joins TRBV5-4 and TRBJ1-5; no definite D call. CDR3 length equals 12 residues. V lost 4 bases, J lost 5 bases, and 7 bases lay in between. Per germline, CDR1 SGHNT and CDR2 YYREEE (reference sequence). The CDR3 coding sequence is TGTGCCAGCAGCACCCCGGATCAGCCCCAGCATTTT. It specifies CASSTPDQPQHF.

The chain's CDR3 is CASSLVAGAQETQYF. The CDR3 DNA sequence: TGTGCCAGCAGCTTAGTGGCGGGGGCACAAGAGACCCAGTACTTC. The chain recombines TRBV7-8 with TRBJ2-5; D is perhaps TRBD2 (7 bases). Germline CDR1 reads SGHVS; CDR2 reads FQNEAQ. CDR3 size: 15 residues. V was shortened by 1 base and J by 2 bases, with 11 bases between the two germline ends.

With respect to this clone: Additional DNA sequences in this sample encode the identical CDR3. The chain joins TRBV25-1 to TRBJ1-2, with TRBD1 matching over 11 bases. V gave up 3 bases and J gave up 4 bases; unmatched junction bases: 7. Germline CDR1 is MGHDK and CDR2 is SYGVNS. The CDR3 covers 16 residues. The CDR3 spells CASSDARTGGIYGYTF. The CDR3 DNA reads TGTGCCAGCAGTGACGCCCGGACAGGGGGCATCTATGGCTACACCTTC.

V usage is TRBV19 and J usage is TRBJ1-1; no firm D call. Germline V CDR1 and CDR2: LNHDA, SQIVND (reference sequence). The CDR3 sequence is 14 residues long. The V gene lost 6 bases and the J gene lost 4 bases, with 15 bases spanning the gap. CDR3 in DNA: TGTGCCAGTAGACTCGTATGGGGTGGCACTGAAGCTTTCTTT. It yields the protein CASRLVWGGTEAFF. The variable domain in full, with the rest retrieved from reference TRBV19 and TRBJ1-1, is DGGITQSPKYLFRKEGQNVTLSCEQNLNHDAMYWYRQDPGQGLRLIYYSQIVNDFQKGDIAEGYSVSREKKESFPLTVTSAQKNPTAFYLCASRLVWGGTEAFFGQGTRLTVV.

The V gene is TRBV4-1, the J gene TRBJ2-7, with D tentatively TRBD1 (6 bases). Germline CDR1 reads MGHRA; CDR2 reads YSYEKL. The CDR3 covers 15 residues. V was shortened by 1 base and J by 4 bases, with 14 bases between the two germline ends. DNA for the CDR3: TGCGCCAGCAGCCAAGCCGGGACAACGACTTACGAGCAGTACTTC. It is translated as CASSQAGTTTYEQYF.

This rearrangement joins TRBV5-1 to TRBJ2-2; 9 bases are shared with TRBD1. This CDR3 contains 15 residues. Germline V gene sequence: CDR1 SGHRS, CDR2 YFSETQ. After removal of 7 bases from V and 5 bases from J, the junction contained 9 bases not matched to a gene. In DNA form, the CDR3 reads TGCGCCAGCTCTACAGGGGGCGCGGGAACCGGGGAGCTGTTTTTT. It yields the protein CASSTGGAGTGELFF. Supplemented by reference TRBV5-1 and TRBJ2-2, the full variable domain reads KAGVTQTPRYLIKTRGQQVTLSCSPISGHRSVSWYQQTPGQGLQFLFEYFSETQRNKGNFPGRFSGRQFSNSRSEMNVSTLELGDSALYLCASSTGGAGTGELFFGEGSRLTVL.

The chain employs TRBV2 and TRBJ1-5; 8 nucleotides line up with TRBD1. CDR3 length equals 15 residues. J was trimmed by 4 bases and V by 5 bases; bases with no gene match: 7. In germline, CDR1 is SNHLY, CDR2 FYNNEI. The CDR3 sequence: CASSWGQVGNQPQHF. The CDR3 bases are TGTGCCAGCAGTTGGGGACAGGTTGGGAATCAGCCCCAGCATTTT. Variable domain in full (rest from reference TRBV2 and TRBJ1-5): EPEVTQTPSHQVTQMGQEVILRCVPISNHLYFYWYRQILGQKVEFLVSFYNNEISEKSEIFDDQFSVERPDGSNFTLKIRSTKLEDSAMYFCASSWGQVGNQPQHFGDGTRLSIL.

The J gene is TRBJ1-5, the V gene TRBV2; 7 bases map to TRBD1. CDR3 length equals 15 residues. Germline V gene sequence: CDR1 SNHLY, CDR2 FYNNEI. Trimming removed 8 bases from V and 0 bases from J; junction bases left unmatched: 7. The CDR3 sequence: CASSEDRDSNQPQHF. In DNA form, the CDR3 reads TGTGCCAGCTCCGAAGACAGGGATAGCAATCAGCCCCAGCATTTT.

The chain joins TRBV2 to TRBJ2-1; D tentatively fits TRBD1 or TRBD2 (5 bases each). This CDR3 comprises 17 residues. The V gene's germline CDR1 is SNHLY and CDR2 FYNNEI. Trimming took 10 bases from V and 6 from J, leaving 28 bases between them. The DNA for the CDR3 is TGTGCCAACCCCCCGGGACCCCTAGATGCATGGCTCAATGAGCAGTTCTTC. This translates into CANPPGPLDAWLNEQFF.

The DNA of the CDR3 is TGCGCCAGCAGCCATTCGACAGGAAGAGAGACCCAGTACTTC. It is translated as CASSHSTGRETQYF. The V call is TRBV5-1, the J call TRBJ2-5, with D tentatively TRBD1 (6 bases). The CDR3 has 14 residues. Per the germline V gene, CDR1 is SGHRS and CDR2 is YFSETQ. V lost 4 bases and J 4 bases, leaving 14 bases between the germline ends.

The CDR3 sequence: CATSRPGASGFYNEQFF. The CDR3 nucleotides read TGTGCCACCAGCAGGCCCGGGGCTAGCGGGTTTTACAATGAGCAGTTCTTC. The V call is TRBV15, the J call TRBJ2-1; the match to TRBD2 covers 8 bases. Trimming removed 3 bases from V and 4 bases from J; junction bases left unmatched: 11. CDR1 LNHNV and CDR2 YYDKDF come from the germline V gene (reference sequence). The CDR3 has 17 residues.

The J gene is TRBJ1-1, the V gene TRBV29-1, with D unresolved. The germline gives CDR1 SQVTM, CDR2 ANQGSEA. V was trimmed by 6 bases and J by 4 bases, leaving 18 bases between them. The CDR3 runs to 14 residues. This CDR3 reads CSVTHVSAGTEAFF. DNA of the CDR3: TGCAGCGTCACCCACGTTTCGGCAGGCACTGAAGCTTTCTTT.

V is TRBV6-1 and J is TRBJ1-4; D gene unclear. CDR1 is MNHNS, CDR2 SASEGT, per germline. This CDR3 has 15 residues. Trimming cost V 8 bases and J 6 bases, with 19 bases left between them. CDR3 DNA: TGTGCCAGCTCGAAAGTGGAGGACCGAGATGAAAAACTGTTTTTT. This encodes CASSKVEDRDEKLFF.

V usage is TRBV7-9 and J usage is TRBJ1-2; TRBD1 matches at 7 bases. This CDR3 has 15 residues. The germline CDR1 and CDR2 sequences are SEHNR and FQNEAQ (reference sequence). Germline trimming cut 4 bases from V and 1 base from J; bases unmatched to any gene: 6. CDR3 DNA: TGTGCCAGCAGCTCAATGACAGGGATTAACTATGGCTACACCTTC. It codes for CASSSMTGINYGYTF.

The chain uses TRBV19 and TRBJ1-5; D may be TRBD1 (5 bases). There are 13 residues in the CDR3. Germline-derived CDR1 and CDR2 are LNHDA and SQIVND (reference sequence). Trimming shortened V by 3 bases and J by 7 bases, and 10 bases separated the two germline ends. The CDR3 spells CASSMAGQQPQHF. CDR3 sequence (DNA): TGTGCCAGTAGTATGGCAGGGCAACAGCCCCAGCATTTT.

The V gene is TRBV11-1, the J gene TRBJ2-7, with 14 bases matching TRBD2. This CDR3 has 15 amino acids. Germline CDR1 and CDR2: SGHAT and FQDESV (reference sequence). V lost 4 bases to trimming and J lost 11 bases; unmatched junction nucleotides: 10. The CDR3 reads CASSSGTSGGQVKYF. The CDR3 bases are TGTGCCAGCAGCTCCGGGACTAGCGGGGGCCAAGTTAAGTACTTC.

The chain recombines TRBV19 with TRBJ1-3; D uncertain. CDR1 and CDR2 (germline): LNHDA, SQIVND (reference sequence). This CDR3 has 16 residues. V lost 4 bases and J 0 bases, leaving 13 bases between the germline ends. As DNA, the CDR3 is TGTGCCAGTAGTACCAGCCTTGCCGGCTCTGGAAACACCATATATTTT. Translation gives CASSTSLAGSGNTIYF.

This clone was observed a single time. V usage is TRBV18 and J usage is TRBJ1-3; TRBD1 is a possible D gene (6 bases). Germline V gene data show CDR1 as KGHSH and CDR2 as LQKENI. The V end lost 1 base, the J end lost 5 bases, and 12 bases lay between the germline ends. This CDR3 is built from 15 residues. CDR3 nucleotide sequence: TGTGCCAGCTCACCACGACAGGAAGGTAGAAACACCATATATTTT. It encodes CASSPRQEGRNTIYF.

The V call is TRBV30, the J call TRBJ2-7, with D hard to call. CDR1 and CDR2 (germline): GTSNPN, SVGIG (reference sequence). The CDR3 contains 12 residues. V lost 2 bases and J lost 2, with 7 bases in between. CDR3 DNA sequence: TGTGCCTGGAGTCAAGGCCCCTACGAGCAGTACTTC. This sequence encodes CAWSQGPYEQYF.

This chain links TRBV5-4 with TRBJ2-5; TRBD1 or TRBD2 may be the D gene (6 bases each). Trimming cost V 4 bases and J 2 bases, with 15 bases left between them. Looked up from germline, CDR1 is SGHNT and CDR2 is YYREEE (reference sequence). The CDR3 is 15 residues long. CDR3 loop: CASSLGTRGQETQYF. CDR3 coding DNA: TGTGCCAGCAGCCTCGGGACACGGGGGCAAGAGACCCAGTACTTC.

In its sample, this clone was seen once. This rearrangement joins TRBV15 to TRBJ1-2, with a possible D match to TRBD1 (6 bases). Germline V CDR1 and CDR2: LNHNV, YYDKDF (reference sequence). The CDR3 covers 14 residues. V lost 0 bases to trimming and J lost 5 bases, with 10 bases between them. CDR3 coding DNA: TGTGCCACCAGCAGAGATTCAGGGGTGTATGGCTACACCTTC. This gives the protein CATSRDSGVYGYTF.

The chain links TRBV4-1 to TRBJ2-5, with 8 bases matching TRBD1. The V gene end was trimmed by 0 bases and the J gene end by 7 bases; junction bases not matched to a gene: 13. The CDR3 is 17 residues long. Germline V lookup: CDR1 MGHRA, CDR2 YSYEKL. CDR3 protein: CASSQDYRQGALVTQYF. CDR3 DNA sequence: TGCGCCAGCAGCCAAGATTATAGGCAGGGGGCGTTAGTGACCCAGTACTTC.

This clone was detected only a few times. The rearrangement joins TRBV5-1 to TRBJ2-7; TRBD1 matches at 11 bases. CDR3 length: 15 residues. CDR1 SGHRS and CDR2 YFSETQ come from the germline V gene. The V segment lost 3 bases and the J segment 5 bases; nucleotides outside the gene matches: 7. The CDR3 loop reads CASSSQGTGGNEQYF. The CDR3 DNA sequence: TGCGCCAGCAGCTCACAAGGGACAGGGGGGAACGAGCAGTACTTC. Full variable domain (missing parts from reference TRBV5-1 and TRBJ2-7): KAGVTQTPRYLIKTRGQQVTLSCSPISGHRSVSWYQQTPGQGLQFLFEYFSETQRNKGNFPGRFSGRQFSNSRSEMNVSTLELGDSALYLCASSSQGTGGNEQYFGPGTRLTVT.

This clone was found once. Here the CDR3 DNA reads TGCGCCAGCAGCATTCACGGACAGGGAGCCTACGAGCAGTACTTC. This encodes CASSIHGQGAYEQYF. The J gene is TRBJ2-7, the V gene TRBV5-1, with TRBD1 matching 8 bases. This CDR3 spans 15 amino acids. Per the germline V gene, CDR1 is SGHRS and CDR2 is YFSETQ. With 4 bases clipped from V and 2 bases from J, the junction kept 8 bases outside the gene matches.

The rearrangement joins TRBV4-1 to TRBJ1-1; D gene uncertain. Germline assignment: CDR1 MGHRA and CDR2 YSYEKL. The V gene lost 1 base and the J gene lost 1 base, with 13 bases spanning the gap. There are 16 residues in the CDR3. This CDR3 reads CASSQGYSRQNTEAFF. The CDR3 nucleotides are TGCGCCAGCAGCCAAGGGTACTCCAGACAGAACACTGAAGCTTTCTTT.

This chain connects TRBV29-1 to TRBJ1-1; a weak D match, TRBD1 (5 bases). Per the germline V gene, CDR1 is SQVTM and CDR2 is ANQGSEA. Trimming removed 5 bases from V and 0 bases from J, with 16 bases in between. The CDR3 is 15 residues long. The CDR3 here is CSVQKHTGMNTEAFF. CDR3 in DNA: TGCAGCGTTCAGAAACACACAGGAATGAACACTGAAGCTTTCTTT.

The chain links TRBV7-9 to TRBJ1-3; 7 nucleotides agree with TRBD1. Trimming took 4 bases from V and 7 from J; bases not matched to a gene: 7. This CDR3 is 14 amino acids long. Looked up from germline, CDR1 is SEHNR and CDR2 is FQNEAQ (reference sequence). The CDR3 here is CASSSQGGENTIYF. The CDR3 bases are TGTGCCAGCAGCTCCCAGGGGGGGGAGAACACCATATATTTT.

This chain links TRBV5-6 with TRBJ1-2; D uncertain. The V end lost 0 bases, the J end lost 7 bases, and 4 bases lay between the germline ends. From germline, CDR1 is SGHDT and CDR2 YYEEEE. The CDR3 is made up of 11 amino acids. The CDR3 sequence: CASSLGTGYTF. The CDR3, as DNA: TGTGCCAGCAGCTTGGGGACTGGCTACACCTTC.

CDR3 in DNA: TGCGCCAGCAGCTTAATAGCGCGGATCCAAGAGACCCAGTACTTC. Amino acid sequence: CASSLIARIQETQYF. The chain is built from TRBV5-1 and TRBJ2-5, with D possibly being TRBD2 (5 bases). CDR1 SGHRS and CDR2 YFSETQ come from the germline V gene. The CDR3 contains 15 residues. V was pared by 2 bases and J by 1 base, with 12 bases between.

V is TRBV19 and J is TRBJ1-4; maybe TRBD1 (6 bases). The CDR3 covers 13 residues. Germline V lookup: CDR1 LNHDA, CDR2 SQIVND (reference sequence). Trimming shortened V by 8 bases and J by 7 bases, and 14 bases separated the two germline ends. CDR3 coding DNA: TGTGCCAGTGGGGGCCTTCGGGGTGAAAAACTGTTTTTT. It specifies CASGGLRGEKLFF. The full variable domain, with the rest looked up from reference TRBV19 and TRBJ1-4, is DGGITQSPKYLFRKEGQNVTLSCEQNLNHDAMYWYRQDPGQGLRLIYYSQIVNDFQKGDIAEGYSVSREKKESFPLTVTSAQKNPTAFYLCASGGLRGEKLFFGSGTQLSVL.

The chain has TRBV10-3 and TRBJ2-7, with TRBD1 identical over 8 bases. Trimming cost V 6 bases and J 5 bases; bases outside gene matches: 9. Germline loops: CDR1 ENHRY, CDR2 SYGVKD. This CDR3 region has 14 residues. CDR3 nucleotide sequence: TGTGCCATCAGCGGACAGGGAGTGGTTAACGAGCAGTACTTC. Its translation is CAISGQGVVNEQYF.